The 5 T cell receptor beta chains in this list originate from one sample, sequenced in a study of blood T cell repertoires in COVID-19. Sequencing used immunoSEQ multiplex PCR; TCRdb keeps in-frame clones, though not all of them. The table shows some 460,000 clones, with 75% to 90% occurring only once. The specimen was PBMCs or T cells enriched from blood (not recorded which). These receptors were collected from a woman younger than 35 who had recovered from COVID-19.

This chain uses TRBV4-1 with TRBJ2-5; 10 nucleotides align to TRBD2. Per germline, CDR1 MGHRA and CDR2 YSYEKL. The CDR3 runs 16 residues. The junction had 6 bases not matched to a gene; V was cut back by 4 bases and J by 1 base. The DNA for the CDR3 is TGCGCCAGCAGCCGCGGGGTAGCGGGGGGCCAAGAGACCCAGTACTTC. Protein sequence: CASSRGVAGGQETQYF.

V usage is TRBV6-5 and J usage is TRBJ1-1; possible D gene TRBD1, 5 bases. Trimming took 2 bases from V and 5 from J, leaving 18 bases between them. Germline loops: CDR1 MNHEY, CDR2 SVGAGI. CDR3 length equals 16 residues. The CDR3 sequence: CASSYDDSFKGTEAFF. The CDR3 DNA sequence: TGTGCCAGCAGTTACGACGACAGTTTCAAAGGGACTGAAGCTTTCTTT.

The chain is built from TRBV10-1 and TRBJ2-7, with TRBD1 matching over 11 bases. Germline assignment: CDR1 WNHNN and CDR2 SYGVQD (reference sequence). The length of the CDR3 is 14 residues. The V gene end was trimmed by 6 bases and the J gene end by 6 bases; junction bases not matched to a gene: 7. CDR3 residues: CASSPGQGDVEQYF. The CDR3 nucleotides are TGCGCCAGCAGCCCGGGACAGGGGGATGTCGAGCAGTACTTC.

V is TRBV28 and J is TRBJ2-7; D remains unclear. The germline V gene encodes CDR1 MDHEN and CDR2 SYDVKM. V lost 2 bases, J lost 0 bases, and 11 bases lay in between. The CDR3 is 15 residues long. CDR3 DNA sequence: TGTGCCAGCAGTTTAGAGGAAACCCCCTCCTACGAGCAGTACTTC. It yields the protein CASSLEETPSYEQYF. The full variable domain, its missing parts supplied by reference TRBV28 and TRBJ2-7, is DVKVTQSSRYLVKRTGEKVFLECVQDMDHENMFWYRQDPGLGLRLIYFSYDVKMKEKGDIPEGYSVSREKKERFSLILESASTNQTSMYLCASSLEETPSYEQYFGPGTRLTVT.

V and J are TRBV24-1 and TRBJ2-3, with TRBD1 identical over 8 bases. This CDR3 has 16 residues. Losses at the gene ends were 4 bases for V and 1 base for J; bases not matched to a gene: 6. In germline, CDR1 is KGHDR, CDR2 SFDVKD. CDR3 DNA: TGTGCCACCAGTGAGGGGACAGGTGAACGCACAGATACGCAGTATTTT. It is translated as CATSEGTGERTDTQYF.